This TCR beta chain was found in a study of blood T cell repertoires in COVID-19. Study summary: The United States, Italy and Spain were the sources of the acute and convalescent COVID-19 samples. T cells, B-cell-depleted T cells, or PBMCs provided the cDNA or gDNA that served as material.

Only one count was recorded for this clone. It was during active infection that Seattle patients were enrolled and then longitudinally followed. Clones were sequenced by immunoSEQ multiplex PCR, and TCRdb holds only the in-frame ones, with some missing. The repertoire holds about 160,000 clones, with 70% to 80% as singletons. Sequencing was carried out using peripheral blood. This receptor was obtained from an older woman with COVID-19, enrolled during active disease.

The CDR3, as DNA: TGTGCCTGGATCATAGCGGGGGGGACTGAAGCTTTCTTT. It is translated as CAWIIAGGTEAFF. The V call is TRBV30, the J call TRBJ1-1; possible D gene TRBD1, 5 bases. The CDR3 loop spans 13 amino acids. V dropped 4 bases and J dropped 5 bases, with 14 bases sitting between them. Looked up from germline, CDR1 is GTSNPN and CDR2 is SVGIG (reference sequence).